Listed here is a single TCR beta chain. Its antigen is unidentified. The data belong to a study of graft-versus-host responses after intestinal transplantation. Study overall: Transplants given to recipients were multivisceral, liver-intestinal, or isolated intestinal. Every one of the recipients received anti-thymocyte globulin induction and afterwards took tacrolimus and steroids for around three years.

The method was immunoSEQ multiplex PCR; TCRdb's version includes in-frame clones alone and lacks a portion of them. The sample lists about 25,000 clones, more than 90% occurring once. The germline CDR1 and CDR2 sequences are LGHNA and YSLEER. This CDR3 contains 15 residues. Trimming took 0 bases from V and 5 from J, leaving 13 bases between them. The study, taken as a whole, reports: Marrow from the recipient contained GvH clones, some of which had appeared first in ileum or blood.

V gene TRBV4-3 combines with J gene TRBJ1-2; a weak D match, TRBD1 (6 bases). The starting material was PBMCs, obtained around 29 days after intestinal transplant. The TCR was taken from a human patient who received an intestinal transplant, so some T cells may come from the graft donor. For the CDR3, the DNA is TGCGCCAGCAGCCAAGATTGGGGGGGCGGTTATGGCTACACCTTC. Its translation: CASSQDWGGGYGYTF.